Listed here is a single TCR beta chain. This entry comes from a study of blood T cell repertoires in COVID-19. In the original processing: Scientists estimated how many nucleated cells there were by amplifying reference gene primers. The repertoire was sequenced with immunoSEQ multiplex PCR; TCRdb's copy has only in-frame clones and lacks some. That table supplies the V and J calls and clone size; D and trimming were determined from the DNA. The sample lists roughly 290,000 clones; 75% to 90% were seen once. There are 15 residues in the CDR3. CDR1 is SNHLY, CDR2 FYNNEI, per germline. Trimming left V 4 bases short and J 0 bases short, with 12 bases between.

The sequence was collected from a woman in her 30s who had recovered from COVID-19. The chain employs TRBV2 and TRBJ1-2; TRBD1 is a possible D gene (5 bases). Sequencing used PBMCs or T cells enriched from blood (not recorded which). The CDR3, as DNA: TGTGCCAGCAGTGGGTTTAGGGGTTCTAACTATGGCTACACCTTC. Residues: CASSGFRGSNYGYTF.